The clone carrying this T cell receptor beta chain has ten or more counts. Its antigen is still unknown. This CDR3 is 16 amino acids long. V lost 2 bases to trimming and J lost 5 bases; unmatched junction nucleotides: 10. Germline CDR1 is MRHNA and CDR2 is SNTAGT. The data belong to a study of CD8+CD57+ T cells in acquired aplastic anemia. Overall study context: CD4+ and CD8+ cells, once sorted, gave DNA averaging roughly 3.4 ug. Study-wide points: Between patients and controls, about 30 CD8+ CDR3 sequences were found in common. Simpson's diversity of CD8+ cells was not significantly different in patients compared with controls.

Using genomic DNA as the template, TCR beta VDJ and CDR3 profiling was carried out. MiXCR, run by TCRdb on the reads, gives a single entry per CDR3 protein. In the table there are a few hundred thousand distinct CDR3 sequences, about 56% of which are singletons. This sequence was found in a human donor with severe aplastic anemia or a healthy control (not recorded which). Sequenced material: sorted CD4+, CD8+, or CD8+CD57+ T cells (not recorded which) from PBMCs. The V and J genes are TRBV6-4 and TRBJ1-2; 8 bases match TRBD1. CDR3 DNA sequence: TGTGCCAGCAGTGACCTAACCGGGACAGGACCTTATGGCTACACCTTC. Translation: CASSDLTGTGPYGYTF.